This TCR beta chain was captured in a study of cytomegalovirus exposure and HLA in healthy donors. 13 Jbeta primers and 60 Vbeta primers were used for the PCR. Data came from immunoSEQ multiplex PCR; TCRdb stores just in-frame clones and leaves some out. The data show 150,000 to 200,000 clones, roughly 80% seen once. Germline CDR1 and CDR2: SNHLY and FYNNEI. The J segment lost 7 bases and the V segment lost 6 bases, leaving 8 bases of the junction unmatched. This CDR3 comprises 13 residues. Input material: PBMCs. This clonotype was obtained from a male donor in good health and CMV-seronegative. The V and J genes are TRBV2 and TRBJ2-7; 8 bases map to TRBD1. This CDR3 is CASRVGQVGEQYF. For the CDR3, the DNA is TGTGCCAGCAGGGTGGGACAGGTGGGGGAGCAGTACTTC.